One sample yielded the 9 T cell receptor beta chains listed below, sequenced in a study of T cell changes during pregnancy in multiple sclerosis. The method was immunoSEQ multiplex PCR; TCRdb's version includes in-frame clones alone and lacks a portion of them. The table records tens of thousands of clones, around 90% of them present only once. Specimen: peripheral blood, collected in the second trimester of pregnancy. Source of these receptors: a female donor with multiple sclerosis, enrolled in a pregnancy study.

The CDR3 coding sequence is TGTGCCAGCAGTCCCGACAACGCCTACGAGCAGTACTTC. It specifies CASSPDNAYEQYF. This sequence joins TRBV5-5 and TRBJ2-7; D is ambiguous. In germline, CDR1 is SGHKS, CDR2 YYEKEE (reference sequence). There are 13 residues in the CDR3. Trimming took 5 bases from V and 2 from J, leaving 11 bases between them.

J is TRBJ2-1 and V is TRBV4-1, with 9 bases that match TRBD2. The germline V gene has CDR1 MGHRA and CDR2 YSYEKL. CDR3 length: 16 residues. V shed 1 base, J shed 6 bases, and the junction held 7 bases outside the gene matches. The CDR3 protein is CASSQVAGAPRNEQFF. CDR3 coding DNA: TGCGCCAGCAGCCAAGTAGCGGGGGCCCCTCGCAATGAGCAGTTCTTC.

The chain carries TRBV7-2 and TRBJ1-6; D not certain. Germline assignment: CDR1 SGHTA and CDR2 FQGNSA. The ends were cut back, 8 bases at V and 2 bases at J, with 13 bases in the middle. The length of the CDR3 is 15 residues. CDR3 region: CASSWESTYNSPLHF. CDR3 sequence (DNA): TGTGCCAGCTCTTGGGAGTCCACCTATAATTCACCCCTCCACTTT.

The chain couples TRBV19 to TRBJ1-2; D is perhaps TRBD1 (6 bases). Between the trimmed V and J ends, which lost 3 bases and 7 bases, there was a span of 12 bases. Germline assignment: CDR1 LNHDA and CDR2 SQIVND (reference sequence). The CDR3 has 13 residues. CDR3 sequence (DNA): TGTGCCAGTAGTATCTTCACAGGGATTGGCTACACCTTC. Its protein is CASSIFTGIGYTF.

This clone was counted a single time. This chain connects TRBV13 to TRBJ2-3; a weak D match, TRBD2 (6 bases). CDR1 PRHDT and CDR2 FYEKMQ come from the germline V gene (reference sequence). The V and J ends lost 6 bases and 1 base respectively, with 11 bases between them. This CDR3 contains 14 residues. Written as DNA, the CDR3 is TGTGCCAGCAGTTACGGGGGAGGCACAGATACGCAGTATTTT. As protein: CASSYGGGTDTQYF.

CDR3 in DNA: TGTGCCAGCAGCTACACAGGGACGAGCTCCTACGAGCAGTACTTC. Its translation is CASSYTGTSSYEQYF. This chain connects TRBV6-1 to TRBJ2-7; TRBD1 is a possible D gene (6 bases). V was trimmed by 6 bases and J by 0 bases, leaving 15 bases between them. There are 15 residues in the CDR3. Germline lookup yields CDR1 MNHNS and CDR2 SASEGT.

This clone was observed a single time. The chain combines TRBV18 with TRBJ1-6; weak D call: TRBD1 (6 bases). Trimming cost V 6 bases and J 5 bases, with 8 bases left between them. The CDR3 is 13 residues long. Germline loops: CDR1 KGHSH, CDR2 LQKENI. The CDR3 DNA follows: TGTGCCAGCTCCTACAGGGATAATTCACCCCTCCACTTT. It specifies CASSYRDNSPLHF.

The V gene is TRBV6-1, the J gene TRBJ1-3, with D possibly being TRBD1 (6 bases). CDR1 is MNHNS, CDR2 SASEGT, per germline. Trimming left V 4 bases short and J 4 bases short, with 11 bases between. The CDR3 spans 14 residues. This CDR3 is CASSVTGRGNTIYF. The DNA of the CDR3 is TGTGCCAGCAGTGTAACAGGGAGAGGAAACACCATATATTTT.

The rearrangement joins TRBV6-5 to TRBJ2-1; the match to TRBD2 covers 11 bases. Germline loops: CDR1 MNHEY, CDR2 SVGAGI. The CDR3 sequence is 14 residues long. V trimming: 6 bases; J trimming: 4 bases; junction bases outside the gene matches: 2. CDR3 amino acids: CASRLAGEYNEQFF. The CDR3 DNA sequence: TGTGCCAGCAGACTAGCGGGGGAGTACAATGAGCAGTTCTTC.